This paragraph reports one TCR beta chain. The target antigen is unknown. This record comes from a study of T cells expressing NK-cell markers. Whole-study results and caveats: Certain NKG2C+ T cell clones were expanded, and their HCMV specificity remained unclear.

TCRdb reanalyzed the 5' RACE reads, giving one entry per CDR3 protein sequence and no DNA. The data show approximately 380,000 distinct CDR3 sequences, and the top ten clones hold 5.2%. The CDR3 consists of 15 residues. Looked up from germline, CDR1 is DFQATT and CDR2 is SNEGSKA (reference sequence). The V call is TRBV20-1, the J call TRBJ2-4; the D call of TRBD1 rests on TCRdb alone, since no DNA is present to check it. What was sequenced was blood T cells: a sorted CD56 or NKG2C T cell subset, CD4+ or CD8+ T cells, or bulk PBMC T cells (not recorded which). The receptor comes from a man aged 18-75 years in good health. The CDR3 sequence is CSAPRGLGAKNIQYF.